The present TCR beta chain was sequenced within a study of control samples from healthy donors and cancer patients. V lost 1 base and J 5 bases, leaving 3 bases between the germline ends. Germline V lookup: CDR1 MRHNA, CDR2 SNTAGT. This CDR3 contains 11 residues. Produced via immunoSEQ multiplex PCR; TCRdb's table is partial and in-frame only. The sample has 120,000 or so clones, less than 95% seen once. Material: blood. The chain links TRBV6-4 to TRBJ2-7; D is ambiguous. The receptor's source is a man younger than 45 in good health. The DNA of the CDR3 is TGTGCCAGCAGTGACTTTAACGAGCAGTACTTC. Amino acids: CASSDFNEQYF.